These 21 T cell receptor beta chains originate from one sample sequenced in a study of T-cell reconstitution after alpha-beta-depleted transplantation in children. Using unique molecular identifiers, the investigators prepared the TCRbeta library. Each CDR3 protein is one row after TCRdb ran MiXCR on the PCR reads. Of about 540,000 distinct CDR3 sequences detected, around 16% appear once; the ten largest clones hold around 3.3%. This specimen consisted of PBMCs from the stem cell graft donor, obtained from the stem cell graft. Receptors were obtained from a human donor who donated a stem cell graft to a child with acute lymphoblastic leukemia.

CDR3 DNA sequence: TGCGCCAGCAGCCCGTCAGACAGGGGGTATGGCTACACCTTC. This sequence encodes CASSPSDRGYGYTF. The chain is built from TRBV4-1 and TRBJ1-2, with TRBD1 matching 9 bases. CDR1 is MGHRA and CDR2 is YSYEKL in the germline V gene. The CDR3 has 14 amino acids. After removal of 4 bases from V and 5 bases from J, the junction contained 5 bases not matched to a gene.

The rearrangement uses TRBV3-1 and TRBJ2-7; D gene uncertain. CDR1 LGHDT and CDR2 YNNKEL come from the germline V gene (reference sequence). V was clipped by 1 base and J by 3 bases, with 10 bases between them. The CDR3 is made up of 14 amino acids. The CDR3 nucleotides are TGTGCCAGCAGCCAAGCCTCAGTGCGCTACGAGCAGTACTTC. It is translated as CASSQASVRYEQYF.

This clonotype was observed many times. V usage is TRBV20-1 and J usage is TRBJ1-5; TRBD1 agrees at 9 bases. CDR3 length equals 15 residues. Germline V CDR1 and CDR2: DFQATT, SNEGSKA (reference sequence). V shed 0 bases and J 11 bases; nucleotides not matched to a gene: 11. CDR3 in DNA: TGCAGTGCTAGAGACGGACAGGGGACGTATATAGCCCAGCATTTT. Amino acids: CSARDGQGTYIAQHF.

This clonotype has more than one count but fewer than ten. CDR3 coding DNA: TGTGCCAGCGGAAGGACAGGAGTGGCTCAGCCCCAGCATTTT. It translates to CASGRTGVAQPQHF. This chain joins TRBV12-3 or TRBV12-4 and TRBJ1-5, with TRBD1 identical over 7 bases. CDR3 length equals 14 residues. With 8 bases clipped from V and 6 bases from J, the junction kept 10 bases outside the gene matches.

This clonotype has a handful of counts. The chain employs TRBV27 and TRBJ2-7, with D perhaps assigned TRBD1 or TRBD2 (6 bases each). The CDR3 contains 15 residues. Germline V gene lookup returns CDR1 MNHEY and CDR2 SMNVEV (reference sequence). V lost 2 bases and J 2 bases, leaving 13 bases between the germline ends. The CDR3 loop reads CASSLPGARPYEQYF. In nucleotides, the CDR3 is TGTGCCAGCAGTTTACCGGGGGCCCGCCCCTACGAGCAGTACTTC.

This clonotype has a handful of counts. DNA of the CDR3: TGCGCCAGCAGCTTGGGCGGGTTGCAGCAGTTCTTC. Its translation is CASSLGGLQQFF. The chain combines TRBV5-1 with TRBJ2-1; weak D call: TRBD2 (5 bases). The germline gives CDR1 SGHRS, CDR2 YFSETQ. With 0 bases removed from V and 11 bases from J, the gap between germline ends came to 9 bases. This CDR3 region has 12 residues.

In its sample, this clonotype was seen a few times. This chain joins TRBV7-9 and TRBJ2-7, with TRBD1 matching over 7 bases. V trimming: 4 bases; J trimming: 4 bases; junction bases outside the gene matches: 13. Per germline, CDR1 SEHNR and CDR2 FQNEAQ (reference sequence). CDR3 length: 16 residues. The DNA for the CDR3 is TGTGCCAGCAGCTCCTTCAGAGGGGACAGCAGTTACGAGCAGTACTTC. This gives the protein CASSSFRGDSSYEQYF.

The chain combines TRBV11-2 with TRBJ2-7; TRBD2 matches 7 bases. V shed 5 bases and J 4 bases; nucleotides not matched to a gene: 11. Germline values: CDR1 SGHAT, CDR2 FQNNGV. The CDR3 contains 15 residues. Here the CDR3 reads CASSLTLAGVYEQYF. In DNA, the CDR3 is TGTGCCAGCAGCCTGACGCTTGCGGGAGTATACGAGCAGTACTTC.

The chain has TRBV20-1 and TRBJ2-1; TRBD2 aligns across 7 bases. CDR1 and CDR2 from the germline V gene are DFQATT and SNEGSKA (reference sequence). There are 15 residues in the CDR3. With 2 bases clipped from V and 4 bases from J, the junction kept 8 bases outside the gene matches. CDR3 DNA sequence: TGCAGTGCTAGACGCAGCGGGAATGATTACAATGAGCAGTTCTTC. Its protein product is CSARRSGNDYNEQFF.

The J gene is TRBJ1-1, the V gene TRBV19; 9 positions agree with TRBD1. The V gene's germline CDR1 is LNHDA and CDR2 SQIVND (reference sequence). The V segment lost 3 bases and the J segment 2 bases; nucleotides outside the gene matches: 10. The CDR3 is 17 amino acids. This CDR3 is CASSIGRTGGGNTEAFF. The CDR3 coding sequence is TGTGCCAGTAGTATCGGGCGAACAGGGGGCGGAAACACTGAAGCTTTCTTT. The whole variable domain, filled in from reference TRBV19 and TRBJ1-1, reads DGGITQSPKYLFRKEGQNVTLSCEQNLNHDAMYWYRQDPGQGLRLIYYSQIVNDFQKGDIAEGYSVSREKKESFPLTVTSAQKNPTAFYLCASSIGRTGGGNTEAFFGQGTRLTVV.

This clonotype was detected many times. The rearrangement joins TRBV29-1 to TRBJ2-7; D might be TRBD1 or TRBD2, each matching 6 bases. The CDR3 has 14 amino acids. V was shortened by 4 bases and J by 2 bases, with 15 bases between the two germline ends. Germline CDR1 is SQVTM and CDR2 is ANQGSEA. In DNA form, the CDR3 reads TGCAGCGTTGGCAGTGTGGGGGGCGCCTACGAGCAGTACTTC. Translation: CSVGSVGGAYEQYF.

This clonotype was detected only a few times. The chain uses TRBV6-4 and TRBJ2-1; D possibly matches TRBD1 or TRBD2 (5 bases each). V lost 5 bases and J lost 7, with 12 bases in between. Germline V gives CDR1 MRHNA, CDR2 SNTAGT. This CDR3 comprises 13 residues. Here the CDR3 reads CASSRDPENEQFF. The CDR3 nucleotides are TGTGCCAGCAGTCGGGACCCGGAGAATGAGCAGTTCTTC.

This clonotype was picked up a small number of times. The V call is TRBV12-3 or TRBV12-4, the J call TRBJ2-3; the D gene is possibly TRBD2 (5 bases). With 3 bases removed from V and 0 bases from J, the gap between germline ends came to 7 bases. The CDR3 has 14 residues. The CDR3 is CASSFGGSTDTQYF. The CDR3, as DNA: TGTGCCAGCAGTTTTGGCGGGAGCACAGATACGCAGTATTTT.

The V gene is TRBV18, the J gene TRBJ2-3; 12 nucleotides agree with TRBD2. The CDR3 contains 19 residues. In germline, CDR1 is KGHSH, CDR2 LQKENI. Unmatched junction bases numbered 10, after V lost 3 bases and J lost 0 bases. Here the CDR3 DNA reads TGTGCCAGCTCACCTACGGGACTAGCGGGCCGCGCTAGCACAGATACGCAGTATTTT. Translating it yields CASSPTGLAGRASTDTQYF.

The chain links TRBV7-9 to TRBJ2-7; D possibly corresponds to TRBD2 (6 bases). The V end was cut by 5 bases, the J end by 5 bases, with 19 bases between. The V gene's germline CDR1 is SEHNR and CDR2 FQNEAQ (reference sequence). The CDR3 runs 15 residues. The CDR3 spells CASSPGPLRDNEQYF. The CDR3 nucleotides are TGTGCCAGCAGCCCGGGCCCTTTGCGGGATAACGAGCAGTACTTC.

This clonotype was seen a few times. The chain has TRBV27 and TRBJ2-3; D not certain. The CDR3 runs to 16 residues. V lost 6 bases to trimming and J lost 1 base, with 17 bases between them. The germline CDR1 and CDR2 sequences are MNHEY and SMNVEV (reference sequence). The CDR3 spells CASRSIVATGTDTQYF. The CDR3 DNA is TGTGCCAGCAGGTCAATAGTGGCTACGGGCACAGATACGCAGTATTTT.

A few counts support this clonotype. This chain uses TRBV9 with TRBJ2-7; no clear D. From germline, CDR1 is SGDLS and CDR2 YYNGEE. Trimming removed 4 bases from V and 0 bases from J, with 8 bases in between. The CDR3 sequence is 13 residues long. CDR3 bases: TGTGCCAGCAGCCCCGCTCGCTCCTACGAGCAGTACTTC. This translates into CASSPARSYEQYF.

This clonotype was counted only a few times. V usage is TRBV29-1 and J usage is TRBJ2-7; D perhaps matches TRBD1 (6 bases). The CDR3 runs to 12 residues. Germline CDR1 and CDR2: SQVTM and ANQGSEA. Trimming shortened V by 3 bases and J by 5 bases, and 11 bases separated the two germline ends. The CDR3 nucleotides read TGCAGCGTTGACGGCAGGGGCCACGAGCAGTACTTC. The encoded protein is CSVDGRGHEQYF.

This clonotype has just a few counts. The V call is TRBV29-1, the J call TRBJ1-1; D remains ambiguous. This CDR3 comprises 13 residues. V lost 3 bases, J lost 2 bases, and 10 bases lay in between. From germline, CDR1 is SQVTM and CDR2 ANQGSEA. Written as DNA, the CDR3 is TGCAGCGTTGACGTCCTCGAAAACACTGAAGCTTTCTTT. Translated: CSVDVLENTEAFF.

The rearrangement uses TRBV20-1 and TRBJ1-4, with TRBD1 identical over 7 bases. Germline V gives CDR1 DFQATT, CDR2 SNEGSKA (reference sequence). V dropped 2 bases and J dropped 8; count of bases not matched to a gene: 8. This CDR3 comprises 14 residues. Written as DNA, the CDR3 is TGCAGTGCTAGACCGAGGCAGGGGGGCGAAAAACTGTTTTTT. Protein sequence: CSARPRQGGEKLFF.

The chain couples TRBV10-3 to TRBJ1-2; 10 bases agree with TRBD1. The germline gives CDR1 ENHRY, CDR2 SYGVKD. V was clipped by 8 bases and J by 0 bases; unmatched bases: 9. The CDR3 is made up of 16 amino acids. The CDR3 here is CAIAQTGGSANYGYTF. DNA of the CDR3: TGTGCCATCGCCCAGACAGGGGGCTCGGCTAACTATGGCTACACCTTC.